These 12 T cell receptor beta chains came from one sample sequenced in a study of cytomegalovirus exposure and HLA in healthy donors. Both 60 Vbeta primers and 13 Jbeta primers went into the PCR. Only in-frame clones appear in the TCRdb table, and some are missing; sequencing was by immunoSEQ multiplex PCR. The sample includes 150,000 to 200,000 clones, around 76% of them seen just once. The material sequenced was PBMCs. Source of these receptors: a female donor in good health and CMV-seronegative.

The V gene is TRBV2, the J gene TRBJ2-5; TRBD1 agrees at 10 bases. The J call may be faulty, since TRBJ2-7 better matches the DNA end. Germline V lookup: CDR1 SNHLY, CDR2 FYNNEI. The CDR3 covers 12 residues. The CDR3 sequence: CASGRDRGEQYF. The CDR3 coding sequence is TGTGCCAGCGGGAGGGACAGGGGCGAGCAGTACTTC.

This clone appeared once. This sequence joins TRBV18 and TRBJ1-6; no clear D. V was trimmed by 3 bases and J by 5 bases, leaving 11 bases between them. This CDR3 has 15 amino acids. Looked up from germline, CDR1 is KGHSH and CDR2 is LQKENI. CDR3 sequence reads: CASSPLTPDNSPLHF. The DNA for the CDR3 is TGTGCCAGCTCACCCCTTACACCAGATAATTCACCCCTCCACTTT.

Here the CDR3 reads CTSSRLRTVSTDTQYF. The DNA of the CDR3 is TGCACCAGCAGCCGCCTGAGGACAGTGAGCACAGATACGCAGTATTTT. The genes are TRBV1 and TRBJ2-3; the D call TRBD1 from the table was never checked on the DNA. TRBV1 corresponds to a pseudogene. The CDR3 runs to 16 residues.

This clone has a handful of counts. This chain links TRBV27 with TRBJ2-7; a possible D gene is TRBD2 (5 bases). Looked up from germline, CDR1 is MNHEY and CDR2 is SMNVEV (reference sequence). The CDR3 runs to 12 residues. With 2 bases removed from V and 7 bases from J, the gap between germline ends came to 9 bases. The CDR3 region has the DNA TGTGCCAGCAGTTTAGTCAGCGGTGAGCAGTACTTC. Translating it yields CASSLVSGEQYF.

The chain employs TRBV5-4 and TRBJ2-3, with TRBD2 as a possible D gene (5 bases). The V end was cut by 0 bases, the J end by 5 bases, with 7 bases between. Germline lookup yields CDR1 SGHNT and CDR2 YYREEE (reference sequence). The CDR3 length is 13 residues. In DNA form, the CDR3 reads TGTGCCAGCAGCTTGGACCGGGAAGATACGCAGTATTTT. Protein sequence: CASSLDREDTQYF.

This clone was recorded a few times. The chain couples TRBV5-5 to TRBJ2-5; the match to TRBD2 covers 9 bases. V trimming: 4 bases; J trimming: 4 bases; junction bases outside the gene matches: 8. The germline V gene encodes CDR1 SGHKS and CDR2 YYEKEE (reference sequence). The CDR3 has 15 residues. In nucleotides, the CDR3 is TGTGCCAGCAGCGAGTTAGCGGGAGTAAGAGAGACCCAGTACTTC. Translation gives CASSELAGVRETQYF.

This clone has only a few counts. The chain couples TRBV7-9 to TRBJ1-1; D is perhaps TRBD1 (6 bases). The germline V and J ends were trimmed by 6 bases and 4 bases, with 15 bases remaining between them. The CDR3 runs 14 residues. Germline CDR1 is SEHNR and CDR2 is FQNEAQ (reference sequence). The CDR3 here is CASSLIQGSTEAFF. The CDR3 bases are TGTGCCAGCAGTCTTATACAGGGCTCCACTGAAGCTTTCTTT.

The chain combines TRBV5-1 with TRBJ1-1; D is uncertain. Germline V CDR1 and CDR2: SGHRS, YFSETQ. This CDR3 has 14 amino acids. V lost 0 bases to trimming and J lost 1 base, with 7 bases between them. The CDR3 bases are TGCGCCAGCAGCTTGGTCGACTCGAACACTGAAGCTTTCTTT. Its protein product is CASSLVDSNTEAFF. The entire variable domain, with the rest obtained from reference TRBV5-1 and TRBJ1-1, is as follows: KAGVTQTPRYLIKTRGQQVTLSCSPISGHRSVSWYQQTPGQGLQFLFEYFSETQRNKGNFPGRFSGRQFSNSRSEMNVSTLELGDSALYLCASSLVDSNTEAFFGQGTRLTVV.

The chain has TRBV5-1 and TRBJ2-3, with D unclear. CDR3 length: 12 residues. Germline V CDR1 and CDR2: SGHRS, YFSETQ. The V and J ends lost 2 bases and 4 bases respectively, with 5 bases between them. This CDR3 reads CASSFLADTQYF. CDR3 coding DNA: TGCGCCAGCAGCTTTCTCGCAGATACGCAGTATTTT.

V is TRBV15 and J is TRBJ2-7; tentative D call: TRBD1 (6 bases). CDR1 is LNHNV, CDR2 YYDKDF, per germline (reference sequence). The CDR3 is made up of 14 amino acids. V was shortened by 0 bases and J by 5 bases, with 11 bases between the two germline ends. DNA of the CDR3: TGTGCCACCAGCAGAGATACAGGGCACCACGAGCAGTACTTC. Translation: CATSRDTGHHEQYF.

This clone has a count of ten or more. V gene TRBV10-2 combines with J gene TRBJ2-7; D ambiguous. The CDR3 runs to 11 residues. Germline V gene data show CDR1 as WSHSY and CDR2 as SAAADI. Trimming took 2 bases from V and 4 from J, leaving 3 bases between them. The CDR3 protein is CASSEQYEQYF. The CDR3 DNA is TGCGCCAGCAGTGAGCAGTACGAGCAGTACTTC.

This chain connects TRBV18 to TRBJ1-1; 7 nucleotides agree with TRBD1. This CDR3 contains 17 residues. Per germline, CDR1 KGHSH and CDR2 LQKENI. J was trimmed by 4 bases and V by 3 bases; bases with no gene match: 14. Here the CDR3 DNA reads TGTGCCAGCTCACCCAACAGGGGAGTTGGGGTGCGCACTGAAGCTTTCTTT. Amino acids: CASSPNRGVGVRTEAFF.